This T cell receptor (beta chain) was identified during a study of T cell repertoires in cytomegalovirus infection. Regarding the study as a whole: Carriers of CMV plus the relevant HLA were identified by cumulative public TCR beta family frequency. In two of eight donors, the top clonotype was HLA-C-restricted CMV-specific.

Points on this clonotype: Antigen: not known.

MiXCR was run by TCRdb on the reads, yielding one entry per CDR3 protein. Of 200,000 to 250,000 distinct CDR3 sequences listed, about 23% are singletons. The CDR3 length is 15 residues. Germline lookup yields CDR1 SGHTA and CDR2 FQGNSA. Trimming took 5 bases from V and 4 from J, leaving 14 bases between them. This receptor was obtained from a human donor in good health (CMV status not recorded). Some clones in this sample may be carry-over from other donors' samples. Sequenced: CD8+ T cells from PBMCs. This chain uses TRBV7-2 with TRBJ1-4; the D gene is possibly TRBD1 (5 bases). The CDR3 sequence: CASSRRGFGNEKLFF. The CDR3 DNA is TGTGCCAGCAGCCGGAGGGGTTTTGGTAATGAAAAACTGTTTTTT.